This T cell receptor beta chain was profiled in a study of CD8 T cells in ankylosing spondylitis. On this clonotype: Its target is not known.

The V gene's germline CDR1 is SNHLY and CDR2 FYNNEI. CDR3 size: 13 residues. V was pared by 8 bases and J by 2 bases, with 12 bases between. TCRdb called the 5' RACE reads again in MiXCR, with one record for every CDR3 protein. This table holds fewer than 650,000 distinct CDR3 sequences, approximately 12% found once. General study findings and limits: According to the report, clones linked to the disease were significantly enriched in matched synovial fluid samples taken from ankylosing spondylitis patients. Several highly homologous variants formed a TCR beta motif that appeared characteristic of ankylosing spondylitis blood.

Sequencing was performed on blood, either unsorted or a sorted T cell fraction (not recorded which). The chain recombines TRBV2 with TRBJ2-5; D remains unclear. The TCR comes from a male donor with ankylosing spondylitis. The CDR3 here is CASPQTGQETQYF. Here the CDR3 DNA reads TGTGCCAGCCCCCAGACCGGTCAAGAGACCCAGTACTTC.